One and the same sample provided the 18 T cell receptor beta chains below, sequenced in a study of T-cell reconstitution after alpha-beta-depleted transplantation in children. Using unique molecular identifiers, the investigators prepared the TCRbeta library. TCRdb re-derived calls from the PCR reads in MiXCR, one entry per CDR3 protein. The repertoire holds about 1,000,000 distinct CDR3 sequences, under 30% seen once, with roughly 31% in the top ten. The sequences come from PBMCs, mostly from graft donor cells, collected 360 days after TCRalphabeta/CD19-depleted stem cell transplant. The receptors derive from a boy younger than two who had a stem cell transplant for SCID, so the T cells may come from the graft donor.

This clonotype was counted a few times. This rearrangement joins TRBV12-3 or TRBV12-4 to TRBJ2-1, with no clear D. Trimming removed 2 bases from V and 7 bases from J, with 9 bases in between. The CDR3 is 13 amino acids. CDR3: CASSLTPPNEQFF. CDR3 DNA sequence: TGTGCCAGCAGTTTAACCCCTCCGAATGAGCAGTTCTTC.

This clonotype was seen a few times. This rearrangement joins TRBV5-1 to TRBJ2-1; TRBD2 matches 12 bases. The length of the CDR3 is 14 residues. Germline loops: CDR1 SGHRS, CDR2 YFSETQ. Trimming took 4 bases from V and 11 from J; bases not matched to a gene: 7. CDR3 nucleotides: TGCGCCAGCAGCCCTAGCGGGGGGGGGAGAAAGCAGTTCTTC. Amino acid sequence: CASSPSGGGRKQFF.

The chain joins TRBV7-9 to TRBJ1-4; 7 bases map to TRBD1. This CDR3 is built from 17 residues. Germline CDR1 is SEHNR and CDR2 is FQNEAQ (reference sequence). The trim removed 11 bases at V and 0 bases at J, leaving 15 bases unmatched. The DNA for the CDR3 is TGTGCCGGAGGGGGGTCGGGACAGCCTGCAACTAATGAAAAACTGTTTTTT. It is translated as CAGGGSGQPATNEKLFF.

This clonotype has just a few counts. The rearrangement links TRBV4-1 to TRBJ1-1; maybe TRBD1 (6 bases). CDR1 is MGHRA, CDR2 YSYEKL, per germline. CDR3 length: 15 residues. V shed 3 bases and J shed 6 bases, with 17 bases lying between them. CDR3 DNA: TGCGCCAGCAGCCAGGAACAGGGTTCGGGAGCTGAAGCTTTCTTT. It encodes CASSQEQGSGAEAFF.

This clonotype appeared many times. The rearrangement uses TRBV9 and TRBJ2-1; a weak D match, TRBD1 (6 bases). The CDR3 spans 13 residues. The germline CDR1 and CDR2 sequences are SGDLS and YYNGEE. The ends were cut back, 2 bases at V and 10 bases at J, with 13 bases in the middle. CDR3 protein: CASSVGTSFEQFF. CDR3 nucleotide sequence: TGTGCCAGCAGCGTGGGGACATCGTTCGAGCAGTTCTTC.

This clonotype was seen more than once but under ten times. The rearrangement joins TRBV11-2 to TRBJ2-5; 8 bases match TRBD1. CDR3 length: 16 residues. Germline trimming cut 4 bases from V and 1 base from J; bases unmatched to any gene: 8. The germline gives CDR1 SGHAT, CDR2 FQNNGV. The CDR3 sequence: CASSWGDRRFQETQYF. DNA of the CDR3: TGTGCCAGCAGCTGGGGGGACAGGAGATTCCAAGAGACCCAGTACTTC.

J is TRBJ1-1 and V is TRBV20-1; perhaps TRBD1 as D (5 bases). The CDR3 runs 14 residues. The germline gives CDR1 DFQATT, CDR2 SNEGSKA (reference sequence). Deletions cut 5 bases from V and 3 bases from J, with 16 bases between. The CDR3 is CSAQPWGEDTEAFF. As DNA, the CDR3 is TGCAGTGCTCAGCCCTGGGGCGAGGACACTGAAGCTTTCTTT.

The chain has TRBV5-1 and TRBJ1-1; 7 bases fit TRBD1. Per germline, CDR1 SGHRS and CDR2 YFSETQ. After removal of 8 bases from V and 1 base from J, the junction contained 8 bases not matched to a gene. There are 14 residues in the CDR3. CDR3 in amino acids: CASTRQGENTEAFF. The DNA for the CDR3 is TGCGCCAGTACTCGACAGGGTGAGAACACTGAAGCTTTCTTT.

This clonotype was found a few times. The chain is built from TRBV10-3 and TRBJ2-1; 8 bases are a match to TRBD2. CDR1 is ENHRY, CDR2 SYGVKD, per germline. The V gene end was trimmed by 3 bases and the J gene end by 8 bases; junction bases not matched to a gene: 9. This CDR3 has 15 residues. CDR3 bases: TGTGCCATCAGTGAACCGAGCGGGGGTAGCCATGAGCAGTTCTTC. Translated: CAISEPSGGSHEQFF.

The chain combines TRBV5-1 with TRBJ2-1; D gene uncertain. Germline values: CDR1 SGHRS, CDR2 YFSETQ. This CDR3 spans 15 amino acids. Between the trimmed V and J ends, which lost 4 bases and 1 base, there was a span of 12 bases. CDR3 bases: TGCGCCAGCAGCCAGACAAGCACTTCCTACAATGAGCAGTTCTTC. Protein product: CASSQTSTSYNEQFF.

This sequence joins TRBV29-1 and TRBJ2-5; D is ambiguous. The CDR3 has 12 amino acids. Germline V lookup: CDR1 SQVTM, CDR2 ANQGSEA. The V end was cut by 6 bases, the J end by 3 bases, with 11 bases between. CDR3 bases: TGCAGCGTCTGGGGTCGCAAAGAGACCCAGTACTTC. This gives the protein CSVWGRKETQYF. The full variable domain, rest sourced from reference TRBV29-1 and TRBJ2-5, is SAVISQKPSRDICQRGTSLTIQCQVDSQVTMMFWYRQQPGQSLTLIATANQGSEATYESGFVIDKFPISRPNLTFSTLTVSNMSPEDSSIYLCSVWGRKETQYFGPGTRLLVL.

This clonotype was observed a handful of times. The V call is TRBV6-1, the J call TRBJ2-7; D is undetermined. Trimming removed 11 bases from V and 2 bases from J, with 13 bases in between. Germline V lookup: CDR1 MNHNS, CDR2 SASEGT. The CDR3 has 12 amino acids. The CDR3 loop is CAARAGPYEQYF. DNA of the CDR3: TGTGCCGCAAGGGCCGGGCCCTACGAGCAGTACTTC.

This clonotype has a handful of counts. The V call is TRBV11-2, the J call TRBJ2-3; tentatively, D is TRBD1 or TRBD2 (5 bases each). The CDR3 has 18 amino acids. V lost 1 base and J lost 0, with 17 bases in between. The germline gives CDR1 SGHAT, CDR2 FQNNGV. CDR3 loop: CASSLVGGPGSSTDTQYF. The DNA of the CDR3 is TGTGCCAGCAGCTTAGTTGGAGGTCCAGGGTCCAGCACAGATACGCAGTATTTT.

The rearrangement uses TRBV29-1 and TRBJ2-3; TRBD2 agrees at 9 bases. V trimming: 5 bases; J trimming: 2 bases; junction bases outside the gene matches: 8. There are 15 residues in the CDR3. The germline gives CDR1 SQVTM, CDR2 ANQGSEA. CDR3 bases: TGCAGCGTTTCCGGACTAGCGTGGTACACAGATACGCAGTATTTT. Amino acids: CSVSGLAWYTDTQYF.

This clonotype was counted only a few times. The CDR3 sequence is CSVALSYEQYF. The CDR3 nucleotides read TGCAGTGTGGCCCTTTCCTACGAGCAGTACTTC. The chain links TRBV20-1 to TRBJ2-7; D call uncertain. The CDR3 spans 11 residues. Germline CDR1 is DFQATT and CDR2 is SNEGSKA (reference sequence). The V end lost 7 bases, the J end lost 1 base, and 8 bases lay between the germline ends.

This clonotype appeared a few times. The chain carries TRBV10-3 and TRBJ1-1; D ambiguous. V lost 3 bases to trimming and J lost 0 bases, with 8 bases between them. This CDR3 is 14 amino acids long. Germline CDR1 and CDR2: ENHRY and SYGVKD. In DNA form, the CDR3 reads TGTGCCATCAGTGACCTGACCATGAACACTGAAGCTTTCTTT. As protein: CAISDLTMNTEAFF.

This clonotype was found a few times. This chain connects TRBV28 to TRBJ2-3, with TRBD2 matching over 8 bases. The CDR3 is 15 residues long. CDR1 and CDR2 (germline): MDHEN, SYDVKM. With 4 bases clipped from V and 4 bases from J, the junction kept 7 bases outside the gene matches. CDR3 coding DNA: TGTGCCAGCAGTTGGTTAGCGGGAAAACCAGATACGCAGTATTTT. Amino acid sequence: CASSWLAGKPDTQYF.

V is TRBV5-1 and J is TRBJ1-2, with TRBD1 matching over 7 bases. Losses at the gene ends were 1 base for V and 5 bases for J; bases not matched to a gene: 8. Germline V gives CDR1 SGHRS, CDR2 YFSETQ. This CDR3 has 15 residues. CDR3 loop: CASSLSRTGLYGYTF. For the CDR3, the DNA is TGCGCCAGCAGCTTGTCAAGGACAGGACTATATGGCTACACCTTC.